The 24 T cell receptor beta chains below come from one sample, sequenced in a study of shared clonotypes between healthy human individuals. Only in-frame clones appear in the TCRdb table, and some are missing; sequencing was by immunoSEQ multiplex PCR. The table shows hundreds of thousands of clones, with around 79% occurring only once. Sequenced material: PBMCs. These TCRs come from a woman aged 40 to 50 in good health. Some clones in this sample may be carry-over from other donors' samples.

The genes are TRBV5-4 and TRBJ2-3, with D perhaps matching TRBD1 (5 bases). The CDR3 covers 15 residues. Trimming pared 3 bases from V and 0 bases from J, leaving 11 bases between. From germline, CDR1 is SGHNT and CDR2 YYREEE (reference sequence). This chain's CDR3 is CASSSGQVSTDTQYF. The CDR3 DNA is TGTGCCAGCAGCTCAGGGCAGGTTAGCACAGATACGCAGTATTTT. The whole variable domain, remainder taken from reference TRBV5-4 and TRBJ2-3, is ETGVTQSPTHLIKTRGQQVTLRCSSQSGHNTVSWYQQALGQGPQFIFQYYREEENGRGNFPPRFSGLQFPNYSSELNVNALELDDSALYLCASSSGQVSTDTQYFGPGTRLTVL.

This chain links TRBV28 with TRBJ2-7; TRBD1 might be the D (5 bases). Trimming took 7 bases from V and 0 from J, leaving 16 bases between them. CDR3 length equals 15 residues. Germline loops: CDR1 MDHEN, CDR2 SYDVKM. The CDR3 is CASTTQGRFSYEQYF. In nucleotides, the CDR3 is TGTGCCAGCACTACCCAGGGCAGGTTCTCCTACGAGCAGTACTTC.

The CDR3 sequence: CASSEAGVPNYGYTF. CDR3 sequence (DNA): TGTGCCAGCAGTGAAGCAGGGGTCCCCAACTATGGCTACACCTTC. The rearrangement uses TRBV6-1 and TRBJ1-2; D may be TRBD1 (5 bases). From germline, CDR1 is MNHNS and CDR2 SASEGT. The CDR3 length is 15 residues. The ends were cut back, 0 bases at V and 2 bases at J, with 10 bases in the middle.

The V and J genes are TRBV2 and TRBJ2-2; the match to TRBD2 covers 10 bases. The CDR3 has 17 residues. Germline trimming cut 6 bases from V and 2 bases from J; bases unmatched to any gene: 9. Germline V CDR1 and CDR2: SNHLY, FYNNEI. CDR3 DNA: TGTGCCAGCAGCTGGACTCTAGCGGGGGAAAACACCGGGGAGCTGTTTTTT. Protein product: CASSWTLAGENTGELFF.

The rearrangement links TRBV27 to TRBJ2-7; D gene ambiguous. From germline, CDR1 is MNHEY and CDR2 SMNVEV (reference sequence). The CDR3 runs 14 residues. Trimming stripped 2 bases from V and 2 bases from J, with 10 bases between. Here the CDR3 DNA reads TGTGCCAGCAGTTTACAAGGAGCCCCCTACGAGCAGTACTTC. Its protein product is CASSLQGAPYEQYF.

This chain connects TRBV13 to TRBJ2-3; D is unclear. This CDR3 has 17 residues. CDR1 is PRHDT and CDR2 is FYEKMQ in the germline V gene (reference sequence). V dropped 0 bases and J dropped 1 base, with 14 bases sitting between them. As DNA, the CDR3 is TGTGCCAGCAGCTTAGGGCGTCTGAGGAAACGCACAGATACGCAGTATTTT. This translates into CASSLGRLRKRTDTQYF.

This clone has just one count. This CDR3 is also generated by other DNA sequences in the sample. The chain links TRBV6-1 to TRBJ2-7, with 11 bases lining up with TRBD2. Trimming at V came to 4 bases and at J to 2 bases, leaving 1 base not matched to a gene. The CDR3 runs to 14 residues. Germline loops: CDR1 MNHNS, CDR2 SASEGT. The chain's CDR3 is CASSGLAGPYEQYF. CDR3 nucleotide sequence: TGTGCCAGCAGTGGACTAGCGGGACCCTACGAGCAGTACTTC.

A few counts support this clone. The V gene is TRBV7-9, the J gene TRBJ2-2; no clear D gene. Trimming stripped 5 bases from V and 8 bases from J, with 6 bases between. The CDR3 sequence is 11 residues long. The germline CDR1 and CDR2 sequences are SEHNR and FQNEAQ (reference sequence). The CDR3 is CASSTSGELFF. CDR3 in DNA: TGTGCCAGCAGCACCTCTGGGGAGCTGTTTTTT.

The chain combines TRBV5-8 with TRBJ1-5, with 11 bases identical to TRBD1. The junction had 9 bases not matched to a gene; V was cut back by 4 bases and J by 6 bases. This CDR3 spans 16 amino acids. The germline CDR1 and CDR2 sequences are SGHTS and YDEGEE. This CDR3 reads CASSGGTGGLSQPQHF. CDR3 in DNA: TGTGCCAGCAGCGGTGGGACAGGGGGTCTGAGTCAGCCCCAGCATTTT.

The chain links TRBV6-5 to TRBJ1-1; 9 bases are shared with TRBD1. Germline loops: CDR1 MNHEY, CDR2 SVGAGI. V gave up 7 bases and J gave up 4 bases; unmatched junction bases: 4. The CDR3 length is 13 residues. CDR3 in amino acids: CASKQGATTEAFF. CDR3 nucleotide sequence: TGTGCCAGCAAACAGGGGGCCACCACTGAAGCTTTCTTT.

Here the CDR3 reads CSARDSTYNEQFF. For the CDR3, the DNA is TGCAGCGCCCGGGACAGTACCTACAATGAGCAGTTCTTC. The V call is TRBV29-1, the J call TRBJ2-1; 7 bases are a match to TRBD1. Trimming took 7 bases from V and 2 from J; bases not matched to a gene: 5. Germline V CDR1 and CDR2: SQVTM, ANQGSEA. The CDR3 is 13 residues long.

With respect to this clone: Germline is not matched at one junction end, which may reflect a read error. The rearrangement links TRBV5-1 to TRBJ1-2; no clear D gene. The CDR3 has 14 amino acids. Germline V gene data show CDR1 as SGHRS and CDR2 as YFSETQ. The CDR3 DNA reads TGTGCCAGCAGCTTGGGCCCGGGTTGGAGTGGCTACACCTTC. This codes for CASSLGPGWSGYTF.

This rearrangement joins TRBV5-1 to TRBJ2-5, with 10 bases aligning to TRBD2. The DNA end is a closer match to TRBJ2-7, so the J assignment may be wrong. CDR3 length: 16 amino acids. Germline V gives CDR1 SGHRS, CDR2 YFSETQ. The CDR3 DNA sequence: TGCGCCAGCAGCTTGAGAGCGGGAGGGAGGCCCTACGAGCAGTACTTC. Its translation is CASSLRAGGRPYEQYF.

This clone was counted a few times. This same CDR3 is encoded by further DNA sequences in the sample. The chain couples TRBV5-8 to TRBJ2-1; TRBD1 is a possible D gene (5 bases). The CDR3 sequence is 15 residues long. V gave up 2 bases and J gave up 2 bases, with 11 bases separating them. The V gene's germline CDR1 is SGHTS and CDR2 YDEGEE. The CDR3 bases are TGTGCCAGCAGCTTAGGGCAGGGTACCTACAATGAGCAGTTCTTC. Its protein product is CASSLGQGTYNEQFF.

The chain employs TRBV25-1 and TRBJ2-5, with TRBD2 identical over 12 bases. After removal of 3 bases from V and 2 bases from J, the junction contained 7 bases not matched to a gene. Germline lookup yields CDR1 MGHDK and CDR2 SYGVNS. The CDR3 runs to 17 residues. CDR3: CASSEPPLAGGQETQYF. CDR3 DNA sequence: TGTGCCAGCAGTGAGCCACCGCTAGCGGGAGGGCAAGAGACCCAGTACTTC. The full variable domain, completed using reference TRBV25-1 and TRBJ2-5, is EADIYQTPRYLVIGTGKKITLECSQTMGHDKMYWYQQDPGMELHLIHYSYGVNSTEKGDLSSESTVSRIRTEHFPLTLESARPSHTSQYLCASSEPPLAGGQETQYFGPGTRLLVL.

In its sample, this clone was seen a few times. The V and J genes are TRBV7-8 and TRBJ2-1, with TRBD2 matching over 8 bases. Germline trimming cut 2 bases from V and 6 bases from J; bases unmatched to any gene: 3. The CDR3 sequence is 14 residues long. The germline V gene has CDR1 SGHVS and CDR2 FQNEAQ. For the CDR3, the DNA is TGTGCCAGCAGCTTAAGCGGGAGTCTCAATGAGCAGTTCTTC. Translation gives CASSLSGSLNEQFF.

The chain carries TRBV11-3 and TRBJ2-1; TRBD2 agrees at 9 bases. The CDR3 is 18 residues long. Looked up from germline, CDR1 is SGHNT and CDR2 is YENEEA. V gave up 2 bases and J gave up 5 bases; unmatched junction bases: 13. The CDR3 DNA reads as TGTGCCAGCAGCTTACCCTGGGAAGCTAGCGGGATTAACAATGAGCAGTTCTTC. Protein product: CASSLPWEASGINNEQFF. The full variable domain, in which reference TRBV11-3 and TRBJ2-1 provide the parts outside the CDR3, is EAGVVQSPRYKIIEKKQPVAFWCNPISGHNTLYWYLQNLGQGPELLIRYENEEAVDDSQLPKDRFSAERLKGVDSTLKIQPAELGDSAVYLCASSLPWEASGINNEQFFGPGTRLTVL.

This clone is a singleton in its sample. This chain uses TRBV19 with TRBJ2-7; TRBD2 aligns across 13 bases. CDR3 length: 15 amino acids. Germline assignment: CDR1 LNHDA and CDR2 SQIVND (reference sequence). V lost 5 bases to trimming and J lost 4 bases; unmatched junction nucleotides: 5. The CDR3 nucleotides read TGTGCCAGTAGTGGGCTGACTAGCGGGAGGTACGAGCAGTACTTC. The encoded protein is CASSGLTSGRYEQYF.

This clone was observed once. J is TRBJ2-3 and V is TRBV19; tentative D call: TRBD2 (5 bases). The V and J ends lost 3 bases and 3 bases respectively, with 10 bases between them. The CDR3 consists of 14 residues. Germline CDR1 reads LNHDA; CDR2 reads SQIVND (reference sequence). CDR3 coding DNA: TGTGCCAGTAGTATTGGCGGGCGGACAGATACGCAGTATTTT. It codes for CASSIGGRTDTQYF. Variable domain in full (rest from reference TRBV19 and TRBJ2-3): DGGITQSPKYLFRKEGQNVTLSCEQNLNHDAMYWYRQDPGQGLRLIYYSQIVNDFQKGDIAEGYSVSREKKESFPLTVTSAQKNPTAFYLCASSIGGRTDTQYFGPGTRLTVL.

J is TRBJ2-1 and V is TRBV9; D not resolved. The CDR3 consists of 12 residues. Trimming removed 7 bases from V and 10 bases from J, with 15 bases in between. Germline V gene sequence: CDR1 SGDLS, CDR2 YYNGEE. CDR3 sequence (DNA): TGTGCCAGCGGACCCTCTTATGGGGAGCAGTTCTTC. It translates to CASGPSYGEQFF.

The chain uses TRBV19 and TRBJ1-1; D might be TRBD1 (5 bases). CDR1 and CDR2 from the germline V gene are LNHDA and SQIVND (reference sequence). There are 14 residues in the CDR3. V shed 3 bases and J shed 1 base, with 9 bases lying between them. This CDR3 reads CASSIRQKNTEAFF. The CDR3, as DNA: TGTGCCAGTAGTATCCGACAGAAGAACACTGAAGCTTTCTTT. Together with reference TRBV19 and TRBJ1-1, the CDR3 gives the full variable domain: DGGITQSPKYLFRKEGQNVTLSCEQNLNHDAMYWYRQDPGQGLRLIYYSQIVNDFQKGDIAEGYSVSREKKESFPLTVTSAQKNPTAFYLCASSIRQKNTEAFFGQGTRLTVV.

This clone was recorded at least ten times. The J gene is TRBJ2-1, the V gene TRBV4-1, with D possibly TRBD2 on 5 matching bases. Trimming removed 5 bases from V and 4 bases from J, with 15 bases in between. Germline CDR1 is MGHRA and CDR2 is YSYEKL. The CDR3 covers 15 residues. Here the CDR3 reads CASSVPRESYNEQFF. DNA for the CDR3: TGCGCCAGCAGCGTCCCGAGGGAAAGTTACAATGAGCAGTTCTTC.

CDR3 bases: TGTGCCAGCTCAACAACCCTCGGGCCCCAGGGTGCCGAGCAGTACTTC. Translated: CASSTTLGPQGAEQYF. V usage is TRBV18 and J usage is TRBJ2-5; D perhaps matches TRBD1 (5 bases). The DNA matches TRBJ2-7 better at its end, which makes the J call doubtful. CDR1 and CDR2 (germline): KGHSH, LQKENI. The CDR3 runs to 16 residues.

The chain employs TRBV27 and TRBJ1-2; the D is unclear. This CDR3 comprises 14 residues. Trimming left V 3 bases short and J 7 bases short, with 15 bases between. Germline CDR1 and CDR2: MNHEY and SMNVEV (reference sequence). The CDR3 DNA sequence: TGTGCCAGCAGTTTTTCCCATGGCCTCGGTGGCTACACCTTC. It yields the protein CASSFSHGLGGYTF.